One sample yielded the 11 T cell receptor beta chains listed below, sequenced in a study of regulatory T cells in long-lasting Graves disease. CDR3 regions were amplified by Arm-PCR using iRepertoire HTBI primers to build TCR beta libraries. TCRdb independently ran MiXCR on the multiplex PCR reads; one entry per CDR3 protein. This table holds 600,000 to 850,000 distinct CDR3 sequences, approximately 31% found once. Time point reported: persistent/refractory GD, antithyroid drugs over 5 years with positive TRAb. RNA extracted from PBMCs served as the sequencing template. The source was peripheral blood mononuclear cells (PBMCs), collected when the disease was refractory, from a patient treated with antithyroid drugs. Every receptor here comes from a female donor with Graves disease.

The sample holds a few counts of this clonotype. The chain's CDR3 is CASSFGQTGGYMNTEAFF. CDR3 in DNA: TGCGCCAGCAGCTTTGGTCAGACAGGAGGCTACATGAACACTGAAGCTTTCTTT. The rearrangement links TRBV5-1 to TRBJ1-1, with D tentatively TRBD1 (6 bases). The CDR3 spans 18 residues. Germline values: CDR1 SGHRS, CDR2 YFSETQ. Trimming cost V 2 bases and J 0 bases, with 20 bases left between them.

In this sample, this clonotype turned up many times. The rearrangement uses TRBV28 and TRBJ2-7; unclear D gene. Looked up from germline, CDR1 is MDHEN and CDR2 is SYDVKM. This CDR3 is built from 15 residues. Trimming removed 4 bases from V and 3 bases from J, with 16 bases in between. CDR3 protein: CASSSPARPYYEQYF. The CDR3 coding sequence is TGTGCCAGCAGTTCTCCAGCACGCCCTTACTACGAGCAGTACTTC. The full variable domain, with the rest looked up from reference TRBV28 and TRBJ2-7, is DVKVTQSSRYLVKRTGEKVFLECVQDMDHENMFWYRQDPGLGLRLIYFSYDVKMKEKGDIPEGYSVSREKKERFSLILESASTNQTSMYLCASSSPARPYYEQYFGPGTRLTVT.

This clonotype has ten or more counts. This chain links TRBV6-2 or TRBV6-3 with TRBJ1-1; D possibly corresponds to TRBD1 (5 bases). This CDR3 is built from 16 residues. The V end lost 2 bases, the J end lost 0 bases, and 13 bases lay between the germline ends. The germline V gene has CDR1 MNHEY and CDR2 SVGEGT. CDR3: CASSYPRQPLNTEAFF. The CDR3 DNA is TGTGCCAGCAGTTACCCTCGACAGCCACTGAACACTGAAGCTTTCTTT.

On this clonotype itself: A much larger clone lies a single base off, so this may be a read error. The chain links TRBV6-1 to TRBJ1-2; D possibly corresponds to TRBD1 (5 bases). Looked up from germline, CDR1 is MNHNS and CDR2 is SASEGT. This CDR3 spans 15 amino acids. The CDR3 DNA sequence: TGTGCCGGCAGTACCGGGACGCCTCCTGGCTATGGCTACACCTTC. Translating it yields CAGSTGTPPGYGYTF.

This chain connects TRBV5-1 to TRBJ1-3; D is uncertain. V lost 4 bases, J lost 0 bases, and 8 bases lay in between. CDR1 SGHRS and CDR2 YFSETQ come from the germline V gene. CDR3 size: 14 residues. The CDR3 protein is CASSAQSSGNTIYF. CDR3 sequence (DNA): TGCGCCAGCAGCGCACAGAGCTCTGGAAACACCATATATTTT.

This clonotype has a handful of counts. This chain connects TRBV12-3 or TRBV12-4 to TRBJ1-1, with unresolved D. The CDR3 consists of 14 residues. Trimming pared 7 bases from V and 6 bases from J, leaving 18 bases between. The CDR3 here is CASTDGGVSPEAFF. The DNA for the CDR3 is TGTGCCAGCACCGACGGCGGGGTGTCCCCTGAAGCTTTCTTT.

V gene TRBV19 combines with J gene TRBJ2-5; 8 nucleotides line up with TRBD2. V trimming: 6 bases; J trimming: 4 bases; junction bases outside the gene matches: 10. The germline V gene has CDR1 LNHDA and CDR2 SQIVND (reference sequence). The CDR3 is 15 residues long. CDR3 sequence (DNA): TGTGCCAGTAGAGGAGGTCAGGGGACTAGAGAGACCCAGTACTTC. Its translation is CASRGGQGTRETQYF.

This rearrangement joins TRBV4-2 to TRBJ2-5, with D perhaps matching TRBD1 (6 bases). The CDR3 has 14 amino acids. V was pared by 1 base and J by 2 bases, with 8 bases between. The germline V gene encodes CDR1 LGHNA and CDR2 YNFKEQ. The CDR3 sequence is CASSQARGQETQYF. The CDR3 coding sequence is TGTGCCAGCAGCCAAGCCAGGGGTCAAGAGACCCAGTACTTC.

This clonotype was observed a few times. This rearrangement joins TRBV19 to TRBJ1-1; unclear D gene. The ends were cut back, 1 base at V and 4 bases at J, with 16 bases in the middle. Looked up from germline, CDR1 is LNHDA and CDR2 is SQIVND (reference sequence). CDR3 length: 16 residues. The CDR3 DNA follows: TGTGCCAGTAGTATAGCATGGGCCGTCGCGGGCACTGAAGCTTTCTTT. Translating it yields CASSIAWAVAGTEAFF.

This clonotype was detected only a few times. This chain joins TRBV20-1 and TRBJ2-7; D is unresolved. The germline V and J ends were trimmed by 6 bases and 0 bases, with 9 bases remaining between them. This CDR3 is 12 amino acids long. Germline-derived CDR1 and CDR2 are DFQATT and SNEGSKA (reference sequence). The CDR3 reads CSADTSSYEQYF. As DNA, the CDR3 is TGCAGTGCCGACACGAGCTCCTACGAGCAGTACTTC.

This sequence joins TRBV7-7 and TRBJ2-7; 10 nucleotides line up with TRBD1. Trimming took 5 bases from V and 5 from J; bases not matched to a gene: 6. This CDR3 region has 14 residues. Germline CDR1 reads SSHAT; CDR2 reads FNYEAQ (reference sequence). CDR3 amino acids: CASSPGTGEHEQYF. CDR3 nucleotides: TGTGCCAGCAGCCCCGGGACAGGGGAGCACGAGCAGTACTTC. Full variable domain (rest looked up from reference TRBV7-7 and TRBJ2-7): GAGVSQSPRYKVTKRGQDVTLRCDPISSHATLYWYQQALGQGPEFLTYFNYEAQPDKSGLPSDRFSAERPEGSISTLTIQRTEQRDSAMYRCASSPGTGEHEQYFGPGTRLTVT.